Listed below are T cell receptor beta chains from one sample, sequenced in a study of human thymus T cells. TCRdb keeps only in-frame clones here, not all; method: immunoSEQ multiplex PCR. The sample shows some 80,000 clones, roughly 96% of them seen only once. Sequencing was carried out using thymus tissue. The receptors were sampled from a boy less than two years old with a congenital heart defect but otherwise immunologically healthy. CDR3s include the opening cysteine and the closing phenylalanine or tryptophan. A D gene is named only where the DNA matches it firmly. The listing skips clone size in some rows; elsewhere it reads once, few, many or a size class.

cdr3_nt: TGTGCTAGTAGTGGCGGCACTGAAGCTTTCTTT
cdr3_aa: CASSGGTEAFF
j_call: TRBJ1-1
clone_size: -
d_call: -
v_call: TRBV12-5

cdr3_nt: TGCGCCAGCGGGGGAGGGGGGCTAGATGGCTACACCTTC
cdr3_aa: CASGGGGLDGYTF
j_call: TRBJ1-2
clone_size: -
d_call: -
v_call: TRBV4-3

cdr3_nt: TGTGCCAGCTCACCGGTTTGTCAGGAGAACACTGAAGCTTTCTTT
cdr3_aa: CASSPVCQENTEAFF
j_call: TRBJ1-1
clone_size: -
d_call: -
v_call: TRBV18

cdr3_nt: TGTGCCAGCAGCTTAGTCCTTACTAGCGGGAGACTGAATGAGCAGTTCTTC
cdr3_aa: CASSLVLTSGRLNEQFF
j_call: TRBJ2-1
clone_size: -
d_call: TRBD2
v_call: TRBV7-2

cdr3_nt: TGCAGCGGTACGGGGGAGGCCTACGAGCAGTACTTC
cdr3_aa: CSGTGEAYEQYF
j_call: TRBJ2-7
clone_size: -
d_call: -
v_call: TRBV29-1

cdr3_nt: TGTGCCAGCAGCTTAGTTGGGGGGACAGGGGCGACTGAAGCTTTCTTT
cdr3_aa: CASSLVGGTGATEAFF
j_call: TRBJ1-1
clone_size: -
d_call: TRBD1
v_call: TRBV11-2

cdr3_nt: TGTGCCAGCAGCTTAGCCGGGACAATAAAAAACACCATATATTTT
cdr3_aa: CASSLAGTIKNTIYF
j_call: TRBJ1-3
clone_size: -
d_call: -
v_call: TRBV11-2

cdr3_nt: TGCGCCAGCAGCTTGGACTATCTGACTAGCGGGAGGAGGAGTATCTCCTACAATGAGCAGTTCTTC
cdr3_aa: CASSLDYLTSGRRSISYNEQFF
j_call: TRBJ2-1
clone_size: -
d_call: TRBD2
v_call: TRBV5-1

cdr3_nt: TGCAGCGCCCGGGACAGGGGGACCATGAGCTCCTACAATGAGCAGTTCTTC
cdr3_aa: CSARDRGTMSSYNEQFF
j_call: TRBJ2-1
clone_size: -
d_call: TRBD1
v_call: TRBV29-1

cdr3_nt: TGTGCCAGCAGCTCCGTCCCCCCTCTTAGCGGGAGGTCCGGGGAGCTGTTTTTT
cdr3_aa: CASSSVPPLSGRSGELFF
j_call: TRBJ2-2
clone_size: -
d_call: TRBD2
v_call: TRBV5-4

cdr3_nt: TGTGCCAGTACTCCTCACAATAATTCACCCCTCCACTTT
cdr3_aa: CASTPHNNSPLHF
j_call: TRBJ1-6
clone_size: -
d_call: -
v_call: TRBV19

cdr3_nt: TGTGCCAGCAGCCCTCCCCGGGGTATCAGATCCATATATTTT
cdr3_aa: CASSPPRGIRSIYF
j_call: TRBJ1-3
clone_size: -
d_call: -
v_call: TRBV7-9

cdr3_nt: TGTGCCAGCAGTGAAGAGGGGCTGGGCTATGGCTACACCTTC
cdr3_aa: CASSEEGLGYGYTF
j_call: TRBJ1-2
clone_size: -
d_call: -
v_call: TRBV2

cdr3_nt: TGTGCCAGCAGCAAAGCTCGTCCAGGGAAGACTAGCACAGATACGCAGTATTTT
cdr3_aa: CASSKARPGKTSTDTQYF
j_call: TRBJ2-3
clone_size: -
d_call: -
v_call: TRBV21-1

cdr3_nt: TGTGCCAGCAGCTTGGTCCTGTCACCAGAGTTTAGCGGGGACTATGAGCAGTTCTTC
cdr3_aa: CASSLVLSPEFSGDYEQFF
j_call: TRBJ2-1
clone_size: once
d_call: TRBD2
v_call: TRBV5-4

cdr3_nt: TGTGCCAGCAGCTTAGTAGGGCCGGGAGATACGCAGTATTTT
cdr3_aa: CASSLVGPGDTQYF
j_call: TRBJ2-3
clone_size: -
d_call: -
v_call: TRBV7-3

cdr3_nt: TGCGCCAGCAGCGTGTTGCTCTACAGTGGGTCAGAAAATGAGCAGTTCTTC
cdr3_aa: CASSVLLYSGSENEQFF
j_call: TRBJ2-1
clone_size: -
d_call: -
v_call: TRBV5-1

cdr3_nt: TGTGCCATCAGTGAAGTAGGGGCGGGGAACACTGAAGCTTTCTTT
cdr3_aa: CAISEVGAGNTEAFF
j_call: TRBJ1-1
clone_size: -
d_call: -
v_call: TRBV10-3

cdr3_nt: TGTGCCAGCAGCCAAGAAGCGGGAAACACCATATATTTT
cdr3_aa: CASSQEAGNTIYF
j_call: TRBJ1-3
clone_size: -
d_call: -
v_call: TRBV14

cdr3_nt: TGTGCCAGCAGCAAAGGGGCGGGCGGCTACACCTTC
cdr3_aa: CASSKGAGGYTF
j_call: TRBJ1-2
clone_size: once
d_call: -
v_call: TRBV11-2